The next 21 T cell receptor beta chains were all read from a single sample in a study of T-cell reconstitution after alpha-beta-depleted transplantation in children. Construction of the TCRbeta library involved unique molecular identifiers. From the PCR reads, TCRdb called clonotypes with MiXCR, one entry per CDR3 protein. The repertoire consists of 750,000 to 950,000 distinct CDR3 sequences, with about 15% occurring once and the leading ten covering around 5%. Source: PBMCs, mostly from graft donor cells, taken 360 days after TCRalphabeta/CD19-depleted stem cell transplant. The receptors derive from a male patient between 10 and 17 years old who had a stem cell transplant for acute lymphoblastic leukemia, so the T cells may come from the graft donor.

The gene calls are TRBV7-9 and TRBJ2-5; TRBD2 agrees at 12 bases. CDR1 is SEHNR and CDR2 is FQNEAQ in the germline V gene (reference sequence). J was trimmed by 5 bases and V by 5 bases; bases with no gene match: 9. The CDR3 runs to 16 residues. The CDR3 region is CASSKGLAGRRETQYF. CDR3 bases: TGTGCCAGCAGCAAGGGACTAGCGGGCCGGAGGGAGACCCAGTACTTC.

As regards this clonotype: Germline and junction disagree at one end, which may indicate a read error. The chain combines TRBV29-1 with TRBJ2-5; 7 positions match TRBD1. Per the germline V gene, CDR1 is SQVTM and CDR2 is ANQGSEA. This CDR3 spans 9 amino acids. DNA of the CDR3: TGCAGTAAAAGGACAGGACGGGACTTC. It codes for CSKRTGRDF.

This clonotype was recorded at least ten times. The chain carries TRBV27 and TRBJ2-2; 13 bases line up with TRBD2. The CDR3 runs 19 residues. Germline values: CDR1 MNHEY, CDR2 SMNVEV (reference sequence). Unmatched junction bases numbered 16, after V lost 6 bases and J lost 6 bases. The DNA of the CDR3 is TGTGCCAGCAGACTTACCACTAGCGGGAGGGCCCTTTTGGCCGGGGAGCTGTTTTTT. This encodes CASRLTTSGRALLAGELFF.

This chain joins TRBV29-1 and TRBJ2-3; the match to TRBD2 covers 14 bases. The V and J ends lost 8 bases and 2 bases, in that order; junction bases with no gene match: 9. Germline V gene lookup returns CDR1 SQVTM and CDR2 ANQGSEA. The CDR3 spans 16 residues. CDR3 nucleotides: TGCAGCCACCGACTAGCGGGAGGGGGTCCCACAGATACGCAGTATTTT. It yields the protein CSHRLAGGGPTDTQYF.

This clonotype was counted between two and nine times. In DNA, the CDR3 is TGTGCCAGCACCCTGGGTCTTGGGAGTGAAAAACTGTTTTTT. Protein product: CASTLGLGSEKLFF. The chain has TRBV28 and TRBJ1-4; D not resolved. Germline CDR1 is MDHEN and CDR2 is SYDVKM. Between the trimmed V and J ends, which lost 7 bases and 7 bases, there was a span of 16 bases. The CDR3 contains 14 residues. The entire variable domain, with the rest obtained from reference TRBV28 and TRBJ1-4, is as follows: DVKVTQSSRYLVKRTGEKVFLECVQDMDHENMFWYRQDPGLGLRLIYFSYDVKMKEKGDIPEGYSVSREKKERFSLILESASTNQTSMYLCASTLGLGSEKLFFGSGTQLSVL.

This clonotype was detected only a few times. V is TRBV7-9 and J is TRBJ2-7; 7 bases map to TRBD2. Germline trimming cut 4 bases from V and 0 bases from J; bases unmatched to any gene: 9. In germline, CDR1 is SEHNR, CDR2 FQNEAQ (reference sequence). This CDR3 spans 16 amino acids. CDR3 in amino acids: CASSSTSGTYSYEQYF. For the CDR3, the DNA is TGTGCCAGCAGCTCCACGAGCGGGACCTACTCCTACGAGCAGTACTTC.

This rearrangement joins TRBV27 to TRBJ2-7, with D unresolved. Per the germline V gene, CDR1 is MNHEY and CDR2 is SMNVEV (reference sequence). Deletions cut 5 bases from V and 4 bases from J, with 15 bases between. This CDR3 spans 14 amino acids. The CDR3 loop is CASSKRPWGYEQYF. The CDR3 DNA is TGTGCCAGCAGTAAGCGCCCCTGGGGATACGAGCAGTACTTC.

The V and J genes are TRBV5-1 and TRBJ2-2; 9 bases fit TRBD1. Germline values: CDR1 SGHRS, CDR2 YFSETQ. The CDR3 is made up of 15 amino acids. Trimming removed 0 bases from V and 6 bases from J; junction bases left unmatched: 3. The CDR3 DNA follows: TGCGCCAGCAGCTTGGTCGGACAGGGGCCCGGGGAGCTGTTTTTT. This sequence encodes CASSLVGQGPGELFF.

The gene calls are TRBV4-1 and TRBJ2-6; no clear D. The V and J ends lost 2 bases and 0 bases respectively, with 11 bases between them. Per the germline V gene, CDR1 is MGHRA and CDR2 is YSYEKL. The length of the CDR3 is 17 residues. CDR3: CASSQRSKTSGANVLTF. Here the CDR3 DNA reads TGCGCCAGCAGCCAACGCTCTAAGACCTCTGGGGCCAACGTCCTGACTTTC.

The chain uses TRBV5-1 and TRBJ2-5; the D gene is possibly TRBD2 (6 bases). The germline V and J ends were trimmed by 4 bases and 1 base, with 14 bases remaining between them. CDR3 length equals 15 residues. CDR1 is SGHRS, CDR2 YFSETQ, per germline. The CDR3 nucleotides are TGCGCCAGCAGCCGCTACTGGGACTTCCAAGAGACCCAGTACTTC. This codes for CASSRYWDFQETQYF.

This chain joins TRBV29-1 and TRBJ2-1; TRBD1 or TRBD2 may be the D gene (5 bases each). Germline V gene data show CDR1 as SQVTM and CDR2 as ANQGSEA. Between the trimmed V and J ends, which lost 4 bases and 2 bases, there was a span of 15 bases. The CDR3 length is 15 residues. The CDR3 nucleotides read TGCAGCGTTGTTGGGGCTAGCCCGACCTACAATGAGCAGTTCTTC. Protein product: CSVVGASPTYNEQFF.

The CDR3 protein is CSAEGRLAGIYEQYF. The CDR3 DNA sequence: TGCAGCGCCGAGGGGAGACTAGCGGGAATCTACGAGCAGTACTTC. The V call is TRBV29-1, the J call TRBJ2-7; 11 bases line up with TRBD2. V shed 7 bases and J 3 bases; nucleotides not matched to a gene: 11. The CDR3 covers 15 residues. Germline V gene lookup returns CDR1 SQVTM and CDR2 ANQGSEA.

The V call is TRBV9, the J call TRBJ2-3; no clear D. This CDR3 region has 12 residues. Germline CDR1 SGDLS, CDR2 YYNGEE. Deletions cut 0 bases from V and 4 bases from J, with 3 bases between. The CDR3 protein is CASSVAADTQYF. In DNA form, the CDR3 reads TGTGCCAGCAGCGTAGCTGCAGATACGCAGTATTTT.

The CDR3 DNA reads as TGTGCCAGCCTCATTGGACTAGCGGGAGGGTCCCCCACAGATACGCAGTATTTT. This encodes CASLIGLAGGSPTDTQYF. The chain has TRBV11-1 and TRBJ2-3; 15 nucleotides align to TRBD2. The germline V gene encodes CDR1 SGHAT and CDR2 FQDESV (reference sequence). This CDR3 has 18 residues. Germline trimming cut 8 bases from V and 2 bases from J; bases unmatched to any gene: 11.

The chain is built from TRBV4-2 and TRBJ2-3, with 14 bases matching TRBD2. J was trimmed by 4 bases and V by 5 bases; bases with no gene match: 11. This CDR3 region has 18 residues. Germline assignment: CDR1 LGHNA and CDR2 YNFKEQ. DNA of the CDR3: TGTGCCAGCAGCATCGGGACTAGCGGGGGTCCTAGGTCAGATACGCAGTATTTT. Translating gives CASSIGTSGGPRSDTQYF.

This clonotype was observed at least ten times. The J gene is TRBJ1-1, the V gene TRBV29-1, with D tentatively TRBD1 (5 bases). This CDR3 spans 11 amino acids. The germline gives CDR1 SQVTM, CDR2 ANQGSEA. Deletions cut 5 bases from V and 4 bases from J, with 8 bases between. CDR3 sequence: CSVSGITEAFF. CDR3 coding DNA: TGCAGCGTTTCAGGGATCACTGAAGCTTTCTTT. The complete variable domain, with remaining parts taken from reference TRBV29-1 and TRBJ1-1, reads SAVISQKPSRDICQRGTSLTIQCQVDSQVTMMFWYRQQPGQSLTLIATANQGSEATYESGFVIDKFPISRPNLTFSTLTVSNMSPEDSSIYLCSVSGITEAFFGQGTRLTVV.

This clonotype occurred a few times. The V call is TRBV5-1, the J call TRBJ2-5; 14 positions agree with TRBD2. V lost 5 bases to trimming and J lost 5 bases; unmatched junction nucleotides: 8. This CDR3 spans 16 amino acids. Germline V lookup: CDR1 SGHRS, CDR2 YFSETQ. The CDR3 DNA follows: TGCGCCAGCAGACCATCTAGACTAGCGGGAGGGGAGACCCAGTACTTC. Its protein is CASRPSRLAGGETQYF.

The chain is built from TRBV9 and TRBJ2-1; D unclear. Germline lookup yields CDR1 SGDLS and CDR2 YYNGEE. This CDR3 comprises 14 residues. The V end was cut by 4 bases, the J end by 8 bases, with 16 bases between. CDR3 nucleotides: TGTGCCAGCAGCTCCCGTACCCATTCCGATGAGCAGTTCTTC. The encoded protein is CASSSRTHSDEQFF.

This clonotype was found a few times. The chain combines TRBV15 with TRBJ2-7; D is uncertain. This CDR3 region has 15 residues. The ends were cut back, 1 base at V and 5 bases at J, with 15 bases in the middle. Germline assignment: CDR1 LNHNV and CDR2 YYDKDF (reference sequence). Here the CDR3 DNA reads TGTGCCACCAGCAGAGGGTCTTATGGTTGGGACGAGCAGTACTTC. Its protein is CATSRGSYGWDEQYF.

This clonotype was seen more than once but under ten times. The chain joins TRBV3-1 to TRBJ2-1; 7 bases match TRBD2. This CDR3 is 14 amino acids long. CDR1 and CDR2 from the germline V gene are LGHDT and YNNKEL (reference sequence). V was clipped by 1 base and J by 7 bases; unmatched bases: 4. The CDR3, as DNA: TGTGCCAGCAGCCAAGTCCGGACTAGTAATGAGCAGTTCTTC. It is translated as CASSQVRTSNEQFF.

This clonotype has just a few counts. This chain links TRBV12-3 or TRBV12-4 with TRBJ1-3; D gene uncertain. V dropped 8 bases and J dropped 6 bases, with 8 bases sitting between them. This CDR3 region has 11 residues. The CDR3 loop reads CASRLKNTIYF. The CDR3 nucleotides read TGTGCCAGCCGCCTAAAAAACACCATATATTTT.